These 20 T cell receptor beta chains were all obtained from the same sample, sequenced in a study of T cell responses to AZD1222 COVID-19 vaccine. The repertoire was sequenced with immunoSEQ multiplex PCR; TCRdb's copy has only in-frame clones and lacks some. The sample contains around 140,000 clones, 91% of which appear only once. This material consisted of peripheral blood, taken 28 days after the second dose of the MenACWY control vaccine. The receptors derive from an adult who received the MenACWY meningococcal vaccine as a control.

The rearrangement uses TRBV18 and TRBJ2-1, with D possibly matching TRBD1 (6 bases). The germline V gene has CDR1 KGHSH and CDR2 LQKENI. CDR3 length equals 13 residues. V was pared by 5 bases and J by 5 bases, with 10 bases between. The CDR3 sequence is CASSSGQNNEQFF. CDR3 in DNA: TGTGCCAGCTCATCCGGACAGAACAATGAGCAGTTCTTC.

J is TRBJ2-1 and V is TRBV3-1 (or the pseudogene TRBV3-2); no clear D gene. This CDR3 region has 14 residues. Trimming took 4 bases from V and 3 from J, leaving 10 bases between them. From germline, CDR1 is LGHDT and CDR2 YNNKEL (reference sequence). DNA for the CDR3: TGTGCCAGCAGCCCCCTGGGCAGCTACAATGAGCAGTTCTTC. Translating it yields CASSPLGSYNEQFF.

The chain carries TRBV24-1 and TRBJ2-3; no definite D call. This CDR3 spans 12 amino acids. Germline assignment: CDR1 KGHDR and CDR2 SFDVKD. Between the trimmed V and J ends, which lost 1 base and 8 bases, there was a span of 6 bases. This chain's CDR3 is CATSDFGSTQYF. The CDR3 DNA reads as TGTGCCACCAGTGATTTTGGAAGTACGCAGTATTTT.

J is TRBJ1-5 and V is TRBV28; D may be TRBD1 (6 bases). Germline V gives CDR1 MDHEN, CDR2 SYDVKM. Trimming took off 8 bases at V and 6 bases at J, with 17 bases between the two ends. The CDR3 extends over 14 amino acids. The CDR3 sequence is CASRTTGFGQPQHF. As DNA, the CDR3 is TGTGCCAGCCGCACTACAGGGTTCGGTCAGCCCCAGCATTTT.

The rearrangement links TRBV11-2 to TRBJ2-5; D remains ambiguous. CDR1 is SGHAT and CDR2 is FQNNGV in the germline V gene. Between the trimmed V and J ends, which lost 5 bases and 5 bases, there was a span of 12 bases. The CDR3 extends over 13 amino acids. This CDR3 reads CASSPTGLETQYF. In DNA, the CDR3 is TGTGCCAGCAGCCCGACGGGTTTGGAGACCCAGTACTTC.

This sequence joins TRBV24-1 and TRBJ1-4; D unclear. In germline, CDR1 is KGHDR, CDR2 SFDVKD. The V end lost 1 base, the J end lost 7 bases, and 6 bases lay between the germline ends. The CDR3 covers 13 residues. The CDR3 is CATSDLVAEKLFF. Written as DNA, the CDR3 is TGTGCCACCAGTGATTTAGTGGCTGAAAAACTGTTTTTT.

The V call is TRBV12-5, the J call TRBJ2-5; the match to TRBD2 covers 12 bases. J lost 5 bases, V lost 5 bases, and 3 bases had no gene match. CDR3 size: 14 residues. CDR1 is LGHNT and CDR2 is FRNRAP in the germline V gene. CDR3 DNA sequence: TGTGCTAGTGGTCCGGGACTAGCGGGTGAGACCCAGTACTTC. Translating gives CASGPGLAGETQYF. Using reference TRBV12-5 and TRBJ2-5 for the parts outside the CDR3, the full variable domain is DARVTQTPRHKVTEMGQEVTMRCQPILGHNTVFWYRQTMMQGLELLAYFRNRAPLDDSGMPKDRFSAEMPDATLATLKIQPSEPRDSAVYFCASGPGLAGETQYFGPGTRLLVL.

The J gene is TRBJ1-2, the V gene TRBV5-6; no definite D call. Per the germline V gene, CDR1 is SGHDT and CDR2 is YYEEEE. Trimming removed 4 bases at V and 0 bases at J, with 16 bases between. This CDR3 has 16 amino acids. The CDR3 protein is CASSPGRNTPNYGYTF. The CDR3 coding sequence is TGTGCCAGCAGCCCCGGCCGGAATACACCTAACTATGGCTACACCTTC.

This chain connects TRBV19 to TRBJ1-1; D is possibly TRBD1 (5 bases). The germline V gene encodes CDR1 LNHDA and CDR2 SQIVND (reference sequence). Trimming shortened V by 5 bases and J by 5 bases, and 18 bases separated the two germline ends. The length of the CDR3 is 15 residues. The CDR3, as DNA: TGTGCCAGTAGTGACCCGACAGCTGTATCTACTGAAGCTTTCTTT. Its protein is CASSDPTAVSTEAFF.

As DNA, the CDR3 is TGTGCCAGCACCCTTGGGGGGGCAGGGGACAATGAGCAGTTCTTC. Protein: CASTLGGAGDNEQFF. The chain has TRBV7-3 and TRBJ2-1; possible D gene TRBD2, 7 bases. The CDR3 is 15 residues long. The V gene lost 7 bases and the J gene lost 5 bases, with 18 bases spanning the gap. From germline, CDR1 is SGHTA and CDR2 FQGTGA.

The V gene is TRBV7-2, the J gene TRBJ2-3, with TRBD2 matching 12 bases. The V and J ends lost 5 bases and 2 bases, in that order; junction bases with no gene match: 5. The germline gives CDR1 SGHTA, CDR2 FQGNSA. CDR3 size: 16 residues. The CDR3 DNA reads TGTGCCAGCAGCGCTAGACTAGCGGGGGACACAGATACGCAGTATTTT. Its translation: CASSARLAGDTDTQYF.

This clone was counted once. This chain links TRBV5-1 with TRBJ1-2, with 7 bases lining up with TRBD1. CDR1 is SGHRS and CDR2 is YFSETQ in the germline V gene. V gave up 4 bases and J gave up 4 bases; unmatched junction bases: 4. This CDR3 spans 13 amino acids. In DNA form, the CDR3 reads TGCGCCAGCAGCGGGACAGTGGCCTATGGCTACACCTTC. This encodes CASSGTVAYGYTF.

The chain is built from TRBV10-3 and TRBJ2-7, with a tentative D call TRBD1 (6 bases). The CDR3 totals 11 residues. Trimming took off 7 bases at V and 3 bases at J, with 7 bases between the two ends. The germline V gene encodes CDR1 ENHRY and CDR2 SYGVKD. CDR3 in DNA: TGTGCCATCAAGACAGGCTACGAGCAGTACTTC. Its protein product is CAIKTGYEQYF.

The rearrangement joins TRBV11-3 to TRBJ2-1; 9 bases align to TRBD2. The V segment lost 5 bases and the J segment 9 bases; nucleotides outside the gene matches: 5. There are 13 residues in the CDR3. The germline V gene encodes CDR1 SGHNT and CDR2 YENEEA. CDR3 sequence (DNA): TGTGCCAGCAGCCCCCAGACTAGCGGTGAGCAGTTCTTC. Translated, it gives CASSPQTSGEQFF.

The CDR3 DNA reads TGTGCCACCAGCAGAGGAGGGTCCGCCTCTGGAAACACCATATATTTT. Translated, it gives CATSRGGSASGNTIYF. J is TRBJ1-3 and V is TRBV15; no firm D call. Trimming took off 1 base at V and 0 bases at J, with 10 bases between the two ends. The germline CDR1 and CDR2 sequences are LNHNV and YYDKDF (reference sequence). This CDR3 has 16 residues.

The chain links TRBV30 to TRBJ1-2; the D gene is possibly TRBD1 (5 bases). Trimming removed 5 bases at V and 6 bases at J, with 19 bases between. Germline V CDR1 and CDR2: GTSNPN, SVGIG (reference sequence). This CDR3 has 14 residues. The CDR3 sequence: CAWGPSGADDGYTF. In DNA, the CDR3 is TGTGCCTGGGGTCCGTCCGGGGCAGACGATGGCTACACCTTC.

This clone showed up just a few times. The rearrangement links TRBV21-1 to TRBJ2-7; no check of the table's D call, TRBD2, against the DNA was made. TRBV21-1 is assigned pseudogene status. The length of the CDR3 is 14 residues. Here the CDR3 reads CASSWSAEWCEQYF. CDR3 in DNA: TGTGCCAGCAGCTGGTCAGCGGAATGGTGCGAGCAGTACTTC.

The chain uses TRBV9 and TRBJ2-3; D is undetermined. The CDR3 has 13 amino acids. From germline, CDR1 is SGDLS and CDR2 YYNGEE. V was cut by 4 bases and J by 3 bases, with 9 bases left in between. CDR3 amino acids: CASSYSMTDTQYF. CDR3 nucleotides: TGTGCCAGCAGCTATAGCATGACAGATACGCAGTATTTT.

This chain links TRBV7-9 with TRBJ2-7; 7 bases match TRBD1. With 0 bases clipped from V and 3 bases from J, the junction kept 5 bases outside the gene matches. The V gene's germline CDR1 is SEHNR and CDR2 FQNEAQ (reference sequence). This CDR3 is built from 15 residues. CDR3 amino acids: CASSLAGQADYEQYF. CDR3 nucleotides: TGTGCCAGCAGCTTAGCTGGACAGGCCGACTACGAGCAGTACTTC.

This chain joins TRBV18 and TRBJ2-1; a possible D gene is TRBD1 (6 bases). Trimming removed 1 base from V and 0 bases from J, with 7 bases in between. This CDR3 region has 15 residues. Looked up from germline, CDR1 is KGHSH and CDR2 is LQKENI. DNA for the CDR3: TGTGCCAGCTCACCACAGGACAGCTCCTACAATGAGCAGTTCTTC. It translates to CASSPQDSSYNEQFF. Using reference TRBV18 and TRBJ2-1 for the parts outside the CDR3, the full variable domain is NAGVMQNPRHLVRRRGQEARLRCSPMKGHSHVYWYRQLPEEGLKFMVYLQKENIIDESGMPKERFSAEFPKEGPSILRIQQVVRGDSAAYFCASSPQDSSYNEQFFGPGTRLTVL.